This is a list of T cell receptor beta chains from one sample in a study of blood T cell repertoires in COVID-19. Produced via immunoSEQ multiplex PCR; TCRdb's table is partial and in-frame only. The table includes more than 150,000 clones, approximately 84% detected once. Specimen: peripheral blood. The receptor set was obtained from a human donor in a cohort sampled during active COVID-19. Each CDR3 is given with its conserved first and last residue. Each record gives: CDR3 DNA, CDR3 protein, V gene, J gene, D gene, clone size. D genes are given only for firm matches. Some rows have no size entry. The others give once, few or many, or a class for an expanded clone.

DNA: TGTGCCAGTAGTATTCAGTCAGATGGGAACACTGAAGCTTTCTTT
CDR3: CASSIQSDGNTEAFF
V: TRBV19
J: TRBJ1-1
D: .
size: few

DNA: TGTGCCAGCAGCACCCGAATACAGGGGGCCGATGGCTACACCTTC
CDR3: CASSTRIQGADGYTF
V: TRBV7-9
J: TRBJ1-2
D: TRBD1
size: .

DNA: TGTGCCAGCAGCCAGGCAGGGCTGTATAATTCACCCCTCCACTTT
CDR3: CASSQAGLYNSPLHF
V: TRBV3-1/TRBV3-2
J: TRBJ1-6
D: .
size: .

DNA: TGTGCCAGTAGTACGGGTCAAGAGACCCAGTACTTC
CDR3: CASSTGQETQYF
V: TRBV19
J: TRBJ2-5
D: .
size: once

DNA: TGTGCCAGTAGTATTACGCGGTATAGCAATCAGCCCCAGCATTTT
CDR3: CASSITRYSNQPQHF
V: TRBV19
J: TRBJ1-5
D: .
size: .

DNA: TGTGCCAGCAGCCAAGCTGAGGGCAATGAAAAACTGTTTTTT
CDR3: CASSQAEGNEKLFF
V: TRBV3-1/TRBV3-2
J: TRBJ1-4
D: .
size: .

DNA: TGCGCCAGCAGCCAAGATCGCGGGGGGAGAAACACCGGGGAGCTGTTTTTT
CDR3: CASSQDRGGRNTGELFF
V: TRBV4-1
J: TRBJ2-2
D: TRBD2
size: .

DNA: TGCAGCATCTTGACAGGCGCAACTAATGAAAAACTGTTTTTT
CDR3: CSILTGATNEKLFF
V: TRBV29-1
J: TRBJ1-4
D: .
size: once

DNA: TGTGCCAGCAGCCAAGCGGACAGGAAATCCTACGAGCAGTACTTC
CDR3: CASSQADRKSYEQYF
V: TRBV3-1/TRBV3-2
J: TRBJ2-7
D: TRBD1
size: once

DNA: TGTGCCAGCAGTTCACCACTTAGGGACAGGGGGGCTGAAGCTTTCTTT
CDR3: CASSSPLRDRGAEAFF
V: TRBV6-2/TRBV6-3
J: TRBJ1-1
D: TRBD1
size: .

DNA: TGTGCCAGCAGCCTTGACAGGGTGATCACTAACTATGGCTACACCTTC
CDR3: CASSLDRVITNYGYTF
V: TRBV4-2
J: TRBJ1-2
D: TRBD1
size: few

DNA: TGTGCCAGCAGCTCCGGGACAGCCGTCTTC
CDR3: CASSSGTAVF
V: TRBV12-3/TRBV12-4
J: TRBJ2-1
D: TRBD1
size: .

DNA: TGTGCCAGCAGCGTAGGACAGAGATCTAGTCGGGAGACCCAGTACTTC
CDR3: CASSVGQRSSRETQYF
V: TRBV9
J: TRBJ2-5
D: .
size: .

DNA: TGCGCCAGCAGCTTGTTAAGGGGCGGCACCGGGGAGCTGTTTTTT
CDR3: CASSLLRGGTGELFF
V: TRBV5-1
J: TRBJ2-2
D: .
size: .

DNA: TGTGCCAGTAGTATAGATTTACTGGGGACAGGGGGCGAGTTCTACGAGCAGTACTTC
CDR3: CASSIDLLGTGGEFYEQYF
V: TRBV19
J: TRBJ2-7
D: TRBD1
size: .

DNA: TGTGCCAGCTCATTGGGACTCCAAGAGACCCAGTACTTC
CDR3: CASSLGLQETQYF
V: TRBV18
J: TRBJ2-5
D: .
size: .

DNA: TGTGCCAGCAGCGCCGGGACTAGAAATGAGCAGTTCTTC
CDR3: CASSAGTRNEQFF
V: TRBV3-1/TRBV3-2
J: TRBJ2-1
D: TRBD2
size: .

DNA: TGTGCCAGCAGTTTCGGGGAGTCAGCTTTCTTT
CDR3: CASSFGESAFF
V: TRBV12-3/TRBV12-4
J: TRBJ1-1
D: .
size: .

DNA: TGCGCCAGCAGCTTGTGGGAGGGGACGAGAAACGAGCAGTACTTC
CDR3: CASSLWEGTRNEQYF
V: TRBV5-1
J: TRBJ2-7
D: TRBD2
size: once

DNA: TGTGCCAGCAGCCATGACCTCGGAAAGGCGGGATATGGCTACACCTTC
CDR3: CASSHDLGKAGYGYTF
V: TRBV3-1/TRBV3-2
J: TRBJ1-2
D: .
size: .

DNA: TGTGCCAGCTCAAAACTAGCGGGGAACGAGCAGTACTTC
CDR3: CASSKLAGNEQYF
V: TRBV18
J: TRBJ2-7
D: TRBD2
size: once

DNA: TGTGCCAGCAGCGTAGCCTCAAGCGGGGGGGCTCCCTACGAGCAGTACTTC
CDR3: CASSVASSGGAPYEQYF
V: TRBV9
J: TRBJ2-7
D: TRBD2
size: .

DNA: TGCAGCGTTGCAGGGCTAGCGGGGGTCAATGAGCAGTTCTTC
CDR3: CSVAGLAGVNEQFF
V: TRBV29-1
J: TRBJ2-1
D: TRBD2
size: .

DNA: TGTGCCATCAGTGCAGGGGACAACACCGGGGAGCTGTTTTTT
CDR3: CAISAGDNTGELFF
V: TRBV10-3
J: TRBJ2-2
D: .
size: .

DNA: TGTGCCAGCAGCCCCGGGACAGGGAATAACTATGGCTACACCTTC
CDR3: CASSPGTGNNYGYTF
V: TRBV2
J: TRBJ1-2
D: TRBD1
size: .

DNA: TGCGCCAGCAGGTTGAGCCTTTTCTCCTACAATGAGCAGTTCTTC
CDR3: CASRLSLFSYNEQFF
V: TRBV5-1
J: TRBJ2-1
D: .
size: once

DNA: TGTGCCAGCTCGCCAGTCATGAACACTGAAGCTTTCTTT
CDR3: CASSPVMNTEAFF
V: TRBV27
J: TRBJ1-1
D: .
size: .

DNA: TGTGCCATCAGTGACCCGACTAGCGGGGGGGCGGGAACAGATACGCAGTATTTT
CDR3: CAISDPTSGGAGTDTQYF
V: TRBV10-3
J: TRBJ2-3
D: TRBD2
size: .

DNA: TGTGCCTGCCACAGGGGGGGGGACACTGAAGCTTTCTTT
CDR3: CACHRGGDTEAFF
V: TRBV30
J: TRBJ1-1
D: TRBD1
size: once

DNA: TGTGCCAGCAGCTTGGGACTAGACTCCTACGAGCAGTACTTC
CDR3: CASSLGLDSYEQYF
V: TRBV11-1
J: TRBJ2-7
D: TRBD2
size: .

DNA: TGTGCCAGCAGTGGTGGCTTAAACAATGAGCAGTTCTTC
CDR3: CASSGGLNNEQFF
V: TRBV2
J: TRBJ2-1
D: .
size: .

DNA: TGTGCCAGCAGTGAGGCGGGGATTGAGACCCAGTACTTC
CDR3: CASSEAGIETQYF
V: TRBV25-1
J: TRBJ2-5
D: .
size: .

DNA: TGTGCCAGCAGGGACGACAGGACGCAAGAGACCCAGTACTTC
CDR3: CASRDDRTQETQYF
V: TRBV11-1
J: TRBJ2-5
D: .
size: .

DNA: TGCGCCAGCAGCCTACACCTCGACAGTCTGGGCACTGAAGCTTTCTTT
CDR3: CASSLHLDSLGTEAFF
V: TRBV4-1
J: TRBJ1-1
D: .
size: .

DNA: TGCAGCGTTGAAAGGGGGTATGGCTACACCTTC
CDR3: CSVERGYGYTF
V: TRBV29-1
J: TRBJ1-2
D: .
size: many

DNA: TGCAGTGCTAGTCGAGACAGGGCTGAAGCTTTCTTT
CDR3: CSASRDRAEAFF
V: TRBV20-1
J: TRBJ1-1
D: TRBD1
size: .

DNA: TGTGCCACCAGCACGGGAACCGCCCTGATGGACGGCAATCAGCCCCAGCATTTT
CDR3: CATSTGTALMDGNQPQHF
V: TRBV15
J: TRBJ1-5
D: .
size: .

DNA: TGTGCCAGCAGTGAACATGGTCCAGGGTCGACCTACGAGCAGTACTTC
CDR3: CASSEHGPGSTYEQYF
V: TRBV6-1
J: TRBJ2-7
D: .
size: .

DNA: TGTGCCAGAAGCTTGGGTGGTCGGTTCTCCTACGAGCAGTACTTC
CDR3: CARSLGGRFSYEQYF
V: TRBV5-3
J: TRBJ2-7
D: .
size: once

DNA: TGTGCCAGCAGTTCGACAGGGCGACGTGGCTACACCTTC
CDR3: CASSSTGRRGYTF
V: TRBV12-3/TRBV12-4
J: TRBJ1-2
D: TRBD1
size: .

DNA: TGTGCCAGCCGCGGGGGGCTTAACACTGAAGCTTTCTTT
CDR3: CASRGGLNTEAFF
V: TRBV3-1/TRBV3-2
J: TRBJ1-1
D: .
size: .

DNA: TGCGCCAGCAGCTTGGACCCTACGCAGGGCGGGGAGCTGTTTTTT
CDR3: CASSLDPTQGGELFF
V: TRBV5-1
J: TRBJ2-2
D: .
size: once

DNA: TGTGCCAGCAGTTTCGGACAGGAACGCTACGAGCAGTACTTC
CDR3: CASSFGQERYEQYF
V: TRBV6-5
J: TRBJ2-7
D: TRBD1
size: .

DNA: TGTGCCAGCAGCACCGGACGGGACAGGGCTGGCTACACCTTC
CDR3: CASSTGRDRAGYTF
V: TRBV13
J: TRBJ1-2
D: TRBD1
size: .

DNA: TGTGCCAGCAGAAGGACAGGGGCCTATGGCTACACCTTC
CDR3: CASRRTGAYGYTF
V: TRBV7-2
J: TRBJ1-2
D: TRBD1
size: .

DNA: TGCGCCAGCAGCTTGTCTTATGCGGCCCGGCCGGGCGAGCAGTACTTC
CDR3: CASSLSYAARPGEQYF
V: TRBV5-1
J: TRBJ2-7
D: .
size: .